The rows below give T cell receptor beta chains drawn from one sample of a study of OX40 agonist ivuxolimab in advanced cancers. Assay: immunoSEQ multiplex PCR; the TCRdb copy retains only in-frame clones and omits some. Of some 62,000 clones in the sample, about four fifths were seen once. Sequenced material: CD4+ or CD8+ T cells sorted from blood, taken in a trial of the OX40 agonist ivuxolimab. The receptors stem from an adult with an advanced solid tumor such as melanoma, head and neck, liver or kidney cancer. Each CDR3 is given with its conserved first and last residue. The order of the fields is J gene, D gene, V gene, clone size, CDR3 protein, CDR3 DNA. D genes are given only for firm matches. Clone size is stated in some rows and not others, as once, few, many or a class when expanded.

j_call: TRBJ2-5; d_call: TRBD2; v_call: TRBV28; clone_size: NA; cdr3_aa: CASSPPRLAGASGTQYF; cdr3_nt: TGTGCCAGCAGTCCCCCGCGACTAGCGGGAGCTTCAGGGACCCAGTACTTC
j_call: TRBJ2-2; d_call: TRBD1; v_call: TRBV19; clone_size: few; cdr3_aa: CASSTLDRANTGELFF; cdr3_nt: TGTGCCAGTAGTACTCTGGACAGGGCGAACACCGGGGAGCTGTTTTTT
j_call: TRBJ1-1; d_call: NA; v_call: TRBV7-9; clone_size: NA; cdr3_aa: CASSLEDVLIAFF; cdr3_nt: TGTGCCAGCAGCTTAGAGGACGTCCTGATAGCTTTCTTT
j_call: TRBJ2-3; d_call: TRBD2; v_call: TRBV29-1; clone_size: NA; cdr3_aa: CSVGGEKGAGSTDTQYF; cdr3_nt: TGCAGCGTTGGAGGTGAAAAGGGAGCGGGGAGCACAGATACGCAGTATTTT
j_call: TRBJ2-5; d_call: TRBD1; v_call: TRBV5-4; clone_size: once; cdr3_aa: CASSQGTGGIETQYF; cdr3_nt: TGTGCCAGCAGCCAGGGGACAGGGGGCATCGAGACCCAGTACTTC
j_call: TRBJ1-2; d_call: TRBD1; v_call: TRBV27; clone_size: few; cdr3_aa: CASSLSGDSSLGGYTF; cdr3_nt: TGTGCCAGCAGTTTATCAGGGGACAGCTCCCTTGGGGGCTACACCTTC
j_call: TRBJ1-1; d_call: NA; v_call: TRBV12-2; clone_size: NA; cdr3_aa: CASRLGSGTPNTEAFF; cdr3_nt: TGTGCAAGTCGCTTAGGCTCCGGGACACCCAACACTGAAGCTTTCTTT
j_call: TRBJ1-6; d_call: TRBD1; v_call: TRBV19; clone_size: NA; cdr3_aa: CASSIVPTGTGINSPLHF; cdr3_nt: TGTGCCAGTAGTATAGTACCCACCGGGACAGGGATTAATTCACCCCTCCACTTT
j_call: TRBJ1-2; d_call: TRBD1; v_call: TRBV7-9; clone_size: once; cdr3_aa: CASSLVGDRLNYGYTF; cdr3_nt: TGTGCCAGCAGTCTAGTGGGGGACAGGCTTAACTATGGCTACACCTTC
j_call: TRBJ1-2; d_call: TRBD1; v_call: TRBV29-1; clone_size: once; cdr3_aa: CSALGQPWGSTF; cdr3_nt: TGCAGCGCCTTGGGACAGCCTTGGGGATCCACCTTC
j_call: TRBJ2-2; d_call: TRBD2; v_call: TRBV7-3; clone_size: NA; cdr3_aa: CASSLLRTSGIGELFF; cdr3_nt: TGTGCCAGCAGCTTATTGCGGACTAGCGGTATCGGGGAGCTGTTTTTT
j_call: TRBJ2-7; d_call: NA; v_call: TRBV4-1; clone_size: once; cdr3_aa: CASSQEAEYYEQYF; cdr3_nt: TGCGCCAGCAGCCAAGAAGCGGAGTACTACGAGCAGTACTTC
j_call: TRBJ2-7; d_call: NA; v_call: TRBV9; clone_size: few; cdr3_aa: CASSASAYEQYF; cdr3_nt: TGTGCCAGCAGCGCTTCAGCTTACGAGCAGTACTTC
j_call: TRBJ2-6; d_call: NA; v_call: TRBV7-6; clone_size: NA; cdr3_aa: CASSPAPGLSSGANVLTF; cdr3_nt: TGTGCCAGCAGCCCAGCCCCGGGGCTCTCCTCTGGGGCCAACGTCCTGACTTTC
j_call: TRBJ2-1; d_call: TRBD2; v_call: TRBV27; clone_size: NA; cdr3_aa: CASSLYWTSGDYNEQFF; cdr3_nt: TGTGCCAGCAGTTTGTACTGGACTAGCGGGGATTACAATGAGCAGTTCTTC
j_call: TRBJ2-1; d_call: TRBD2; v_call: TRBV29-1; clone_size: NA; cdr3_aa: CSVELASGGDEQFF; cdr3_nt: TGCAGCGTTGAATTGGCTAGCGGAGGGGATGAGCAGTTCTTC
j_call: TRBJ1-5; d_call: NA; v_call: TRBV28; clone_size: NA; cdr3_aa: CASSLGEGQPQHF; cdr3_nt: TGTGCCAGCAGTTTAGGCGAGGGTCAGCCCCAGCATTTT
j_call: TRBJ2-6; d_call: TRBD1; v_call: TRBV12-5; clone_size: NA; cdr3_aa: CASGTPGQGASGANVLTF; cdr3_nt: TGTGCTAGTGGAACGCCGGGACAGGGGGCCTCTGGGGCCAACGTCCTGACTTTC
j_call: TRBJ2-7; d_call: TRBD1; v_call: TRBV6-6; clone_size: NA; cdr3_aa: CASSIGTGFYEQYF; cdr3_nt: TGTGCCAGCAGTATCGGGACAGGGTTCTACGAGCAGTACTTC
j_call: TRBJ1-2; d_call: TRBD1; v_call: TRBV4-3; clone_size: NA; cdr3_aa: CASSPGGHYGYTF; cdr3_nt: TGCGCCAGCAGCCCAGGGGGCCACTATGGCTACACCTTC
j_call: TRBJ2-5; d_call: TRBD2; v_call: TRBV28; clone_size: NA; cdr3_aa: CASSYPKRGAETQYF; cdr3_nt: TGTGCCAGCAGCTACCCCAAGCGGGGGGCAGAGACCCAGTACTTC
j_call: TRBJ2-2; d_call: NA; v_call: TRBV9; clone_size: NA; cdr3_aa: CASSGTSSGELFF; cdr3_nt: TGTGCCAGCAGCGGGACAAGTAGCGGGGAGCTGTTTTTT
j_call: TRBJ2-2; d_call: TRBD1; v_call: TRBV5-8; clone_size: NA; cdr3_aa: CASSRKAWTGDTGELFF; cdr3_nt: TGTGCCAGCAGCAGAAAGGCGTGGACAGGGGACACCGGGGAGCTGTTTTTT
j_call: TRBJ2-3; d_call: NA; v_call: TRBV4-3; clone_size: NA; cdr3_aa: CASSLGGSTDTQYF; cdr3_nt: TGCGCCAGCAGCCTGGGGGGCTCCACAGATACGCAGTATTTT
j_call: TRBJ2-7; d_call: NA; v_call: TRBV2; clone_size: NA; cdr3_aa: CASVSHLFEQYF; cdr3_nt: TGTGCCAGCGTCTCACACCTCTTCGAGCAGTACTTC
j_call: TRBJ2-7; d_call: TRBD1; v_call: TRBV28; clone_size: NA; cdr3_aa: CASEVGTGGLEQYF; cdr3_nt: TGTGCCAGCGAGGTGGGGACAGGGGGCCTCGAGCAGTACTTC
j_call: TRBJ2-2; d_call: TRBD1; v_call: TRBV7-6; clone_size: NA; cdr3_aa: CASSRTGDTGELFF; cdr3_nt: TGTGCCAGCAGCCGGACAGGGGACACCGGGGAGCTGTTTTTT
j_call: TRBJ2-1; d_call: NA; v_call: TRBV28; clone_size: NA; cdr3_aa: CASSLYRVLGEQFF; cdr3_nt: TGTGCCAGCAGTTTATACAGGGTTTTAGGCGAGCAGTTCTTC
j_call: TRBJ2-1; d_call: NA; v_call: TRBV6-4; clone_size: NA; cdr3_aa: CASSDRLGEQFF; cdr3_nt: TGTGCCAGCAGTGACCGGTTGGGTGAGCAGTTCTTC
j_call: TRBJ2-7; d_call: TRBD1; v_call: TRBV28; clone_size: once; cdr3_aa: CASSSPTGVIYEQYF; cdr3_nt: TGTGCCAGCAGTTCACCGACAGGGGTGATCTACGAGCAGTACTTC
j_call: TRBJ1-2; d_call: NA; v_call: TRBV10-3; clone_size: NA; cdr3_aa: CAIEGQYYGYTF; cdr3_nt: TGTGCCATCGAAGGGCAGTACTATGGCTACACCTTC
j_call: TRBJ2-7; d_call: NA; v_call: TRBV11-2; clone_size: NA; cdr3_aa: CASSLNGQVSYEQYF; cdr3_nt: TGTGCCAGCAGCCTGAACGGGCAGGTGTCCTACGAGCAGTACTTC
j_call: TRBJ2-5; d_call: TRBD2; v_call: TRBV5-5; clone_size: NA; cdr3_aa: CASSERHTSGGAGETQYF; cdr3_nt: TGTGCCAGCAGCGAGAGACACACTAGCGGGGGGGCCGGAGAGACCCAGTACTTC
j_call: TRBJ1-6; d_call: TRBD1; v_call: TRBV6-6; clone_size: NA; cdr3_aa: CASSYSTGQSPLHF; cdr3_nt: TGTGCCAGCAGTTACTCGACAGGGCAATCACCCCTCCACTTT
j_call: TRBJ2-1; d_call: NA; v_call: TRBV29-1; clone_size: NA; cdr3_aa: CSVHGGADAYNEQFF; cdr3_nt: TGCAGCGTTCACGGCGGGGCGGATGCCTACAATGAGCAGTTCTTC
j_call: TRBJ2-3; d_call: TRBD2; v_call: TRBV4-3; clone_size: few; cdr3_aa: CASSHLLLERGRPGDTQYF; cdr3_nt: TGCGCCAGCAGCCACCTCCTTCTGGAGCGGGGTCGTCCAGGGGATACGCAGTATTTT
j_call: TRBJ1-1; d_call: NA; v_call: TRBV9; clone_size: NA; cdr3_aa: CASSVDKGENEAFF; cdr3_nt: TGTGCCAGCAGCGTAGACAAGGGGGAAAATGAAGCTTTCTTT
j_call: TRBJ2-1; d_call: NA; v_call: TRBV19; clone_size: NA; cdr3_aa: CASSIPGEVHNEQFF; cdr3_nt: TGTGCCAGTAGTATTCCCGGAGAGGTTCACAATGAGCAGTTCTTC
j_call: TRBJ2-7; d_call: NA; v_call: TRBV5-6; clone_size: NA; cdr3_aa: CASSLQGGDEQYF; cdr3_nt: TGTGCCAGCAGCTTGCAGGGTGGGGACGAGCAGTACTTC
j_call: TRBJ2-1; d_call: TRBD2; v_call: TRBV13; clone_size: once; cdr3_aa: CASSLRDSGQYNEQFF; cdr3_nt: TGTGCCAGCAGCTTACGCGATAGCGGGCAATACAATGAGCAGTTCTTC
j_call: TRBJ2-1; d_call: TRBD2; v_call: TRBV5-1; clone_size: few; cdr3_aa: CASRDGTSGHNEQFF; cdr3_nt: TGCGCCAGCAGAGATGGGACTAGCGGCCACAATGAGCAGTTCTTC
j_call: TRBJ1-6; d_call: NA; v_call: TRBV19; clone_size: NA; cdr3_aa: CASSIAHLGRGDSPLHF; cdr3_nt: TGTGCCAGTAGTATAGCCCATTTGGGCAGGGGAGACTCACCCCTCCACTTT
j_call: TRBJ2-1; d_call: TRBD2; v_call: TRBV7-9; clone_size: NA; cdr3_aa: CASSLKARLAGTRGEQFF; cdr3_nt: TGTGCCAGCAGCTTAAAGGCTAGACTAGCGGGTACCCGTGGTGAGCAGTTCTTC
j_call: TRBJ1-2; d_call: NA; v_call: TRBV6-5; clone_size: NA; cdr3_aa: CASSPPGIYGYTF; cdr3_nt: TGTGCCAGCAGTCCACCGGGAATCTATGGCTACACCTTC
j_call: TRBJ1-1; d_call: NA; v_call: TRBV11-2; clone_size: NA; cdr3_aa: CASSFLDVRATEAFF; cdr3_nt: TGTGCCAGCAGCTTTTTAGACGTCAGGGCCACTGAAGCTTTCTTT
j_call: TRBJ2-2; d_call: NA; v_call: TRBV4-3; clone_size: NA; cdr3_aa: CASSQEGGSAGELFF; cdr3_nt: TGCGCCAGCAGCCAAGAGGGTGGTAGCGCGGGGGAGCTGTTTTTT
j_call: TRBJ2-5; d_call: NA; v_call: TRBV28; clone_size: NA; cdr3_aa: CASSPSPSSLLSQETQYF; cdr3_nt: TGTGCCAGCAGTCCCTCGCCCAGTTCTCTCTTGTCACAAGAGACCCAGTACTTC
j_call: TRBJ2-3; d_call: NA; v_call: TRBV30; clone_size: few; cdr3_aa: CAWATAGADTQYF; cdr3_nt: TGTGCCTGGGCTACGGCAGGGGCAGATACGCAGTATTTT
j_call: TRBJ2-5; d_call: NA; v_call: TRBV5-6; clone_size: NA; cdr3_aa: CASSSLETQYF; cdr3_nt: TGTGCCAGCAGCTCTCTAGAGACCCAGTACTTC
j_call: TRBJ1-6; d_call: NA; v_call: TRBV7-9; clone_size: few; cdr3_aa: CASSSQGSDNSPLHF; cdr3_nt: TGTGCCAGCAGCTCCCAGGGTTCGGATAATTCACCCCTCCACTTT
j_call: TRBJ2-7; d_call: NA; v_call: TRBV5-1; clone_size: NA; cdr3_aa: CASSLRVGYEQYF; cdr3_nt: TGCGCCAGCAGCTTGCGCGTTGGGTACGAGCAGTACTTC
j_call: TRBJ2-5; d_call: TRBD2; v_call: TRBV6-6; clone_size: NA; cdr3_aa: CASSLWTSGRETQYF; cdr3_nt: TGTGCCAGCAGTCTATGGACTAGCGGGAGAGAGACCCAGTACTTC
j_call: TRBJ2-6; d_call: NA; v_call: TRBV5-6; clone_size: NA; cdr3_aa: CASSADIKQGNSGANVLTF; cdr3_nt: TGTGCCAGCAGCGCTGATATAAAACAGGGTAACTCTGGGGCCAACGTCCTGACTTTC